One and the same sample provided the 28 T cell receptor beta chains below, sequenced in a study of OX40 agonist ivuxolimab in advanced cancers. Generated by immunoSEQ multiplex PCR, the TCRdb table keeps only in-frame clones and is missing some. The sample shows roughly 66,000 clones, more than 75% of them seen only once. The sequenced sample was CD4+ or CD8+ T cells sorted from blood, obtained in a trial of the OX40 agonist ivuxolimab. The source of these receptors is an adult with an advanced solid tumor such as melanoma, head and neck, liver or kidney cancer.

This chain uses TRBV11-1 with TRBJ2-7; 9 bases are shared with TRBD1. V was pared by 5 bases and J by 10 bases, with 9 bases of the junction left unmatched. The CDR3 is 13 amino acids. Germline assignment: CDR1 SGHAT and CDR2 FQDESV (reference sequence). The CDR3, as DNA: TGTGCCAGCAGCCCCGGGACAGGGAGGGAACAGTACTTC. Translated, it gives CASSPGTGREQYF.

The chain carries TRBV5-8 and TRBJ1-2; D may be TRBD1 (5 bases). CDR3 length equals 13 residues. The germline CDR1 and CDR2 sequences are SGHTS and YDEGEE. V was pared by 3 bases and J by 2 bases, with 8 bases between. CDR3 in amino acids: CASSSRQNYGYTF. CDR3 nucleotides: TGTGCCAGCAGCTCCCGACAGAACTATGGCTACACCTTC.

The V call is TRBV7-9, the J call TRBJ2-3; D may match TRBD1 or TRBD2 (5 bases each). This CDR3 has 16 amino acids. Trimming removed 4 bases from V and 0 bases from J, with 14 bases in between. Germline lookup yields CDR1 SEHNR and CDR2 FQNEAQ (reference sequence). The CDR3 DNA sequence: TGTGCCAGCAGCTCTCGGTGGGGCGGGAGCACAGATACGCAGTATTTT. This sequence encodes CASSSRWGGSTDTQYF.

The chain uses TRBV6-1 and TRBJ1-3; D is possibly TRBD1 (6 bases). The CDR3 totals 16 residues. In germline, CDR1 is MNHNS, CDR2 SASEGT. Between the trimmed V and J ends, which lost 4 bases and 3 bases, there was a span of 16 bases. The CDR3 nucleotides read TGTGCCAGCAGTGTTTTCTCAGGGGCCGGTGGAAACACCATATATTTT. It specifies CASSVFSGAGGNTIYF.

This clone was seen just once. The chain's CDR3 is CASSPRGLIGQFF. The CDR3 DNA sequence: TGTGCCAGCAGCCCAAGAGGTCTGATAGGGCAGTTCTTC. The rearrangement joins TRBV7-2 to TRBJ2-1; D gene uncertain. Trimming removed 5 bases at V and 12 bases at J, with 17 bases between. The CDR3 runs to 13 residues. Germline V gene data show CDR1 as SGHTA and CDR2 as FQGNSA. The entire variable domain, with the rest obtained from reference TRBV7-2 and TRBJ2-1, is as follows: GAGVSQSPSNKVTEKGKDVELRCDPISGHTALYWYRQSLGQGLEFLIYFQGNSAPDKSGLPSDRFSAERTGGSVSTLTIQRTQQEDSAVYLCASSPRGLIGQFFGPGTRLTVL.

The V call is TRBV18, the J call TRBJ2-2; D uncertain. Germline V CDR1 and CDR2: KGHSH, LQKENI. The CDR3 has 18 residues. V was shortened by 3 bases and J by 1 base, with 18 bases between the two germline ends. For the CDR3, the DNA is TGTGCCAGCTCACCGTTCGTTGTGGCGGAATTGAACACCGGGGAGCTGTTTTTT. This translates into CASSPFVVAELNTGELFF. The full variable domain, rest sourced from reference TRBV18 and TRBJ2-2, is NAGVMQNPRHLVRRRGQEARLRCSPMKGHSHVYWYRQLPEEGLKFMVYLQKENIIDESGMPKERFSAEFPKEGPSILRIQQVVRGDSAAYFCASSPFVVAELNTGELFFGEGSRLTVL.

This clone was seen only a few times. Distinct nucleotide sequences in the sample also encode this CDR3. This chain joins TRBV9 and TRBJ2-5, with D perhaps matching TRBD1 (6 bases). Germline CDR1 reads SGDLS; CDR2 reads YYNGEE. Trimming stripped 4 bases from V and 5 bases from J, with 6 bases between. This CDR3 contains 11 residues. CDR3 DNA: TGTGCCAGCAGCCAGGGGGAGACCCAGTACTTC. Translating it yields CASSQGETQYF.

The chain has TRBV7-2 and TRBJ2-7; D remains ambiguous. Germline loops: CDR1 SGHTA, CDR2 FQGNSA. This CDR3 contains 12 residues. The germline V and J ends were trimmed by 5 bases and 6 bases, with 11 bases remaining between them. The CDR3 here is CASSPYLGEQYF. The CDR3, as DNA: TGTGCCAGCAGCCCCTACTTAGGCGAGCAGTACTTC.

This clone was counted a few times. The chain has TRBV7-2 and TRBJ1-4; D gene unclear. The V end was cut by 7 bases, the J end by 0 bases, with 9 bases between. The CDR3 is made up of 14 amino acids. The germline CDR1 and CDR2 sequences are SGHTA and FQGNSA. DNA of the CDR3: TGTGCCAGCAAGTCAGGTTCAACTAATGAAAAACTGTTTTTT. Amino acid sequence: CASKSGSTNEKLFF.

The genes are TRBV7-9 and TRBJ2-2, with a tentative D call TRBD1 (7 bases). V lost 5 bases to trimming and J lost 5 bases, with 15 bases between them. Germline V CDR1 and CDR2: SEHNR, FQNEAQ (reference sequence). The CDR3 has 15 residues. This CDR3 reads CASSPRRGPTGELFF. The CDR3 DNA reads as TGTGCCAGCAGCCCAAGGAGGGGGCCAACCGGGGAGCTGTTTTTT.

This sequence joins TRBV14 and TRBJ1-3, with D hard to call. This CDR3 has 14 residues. V dropped 4 bases and J dropped 1 base, with 8 bases sitting between them. CDR1 and CDR2 from the germline V gene are SGHDN and FVKESK. CDR3 region: CASSRSGSGNTIYF. CDR3 nucleotides: TGTGCCAGCAGCCGCTCGGGTTCTGGAAACACCATATATTTT.

The chain is built from TRBV7-3 and TRBJ2-3; 13 nucleotides line up with TRBD2. CDR1 is SGHTA, CDR2 FQGTGA, per germline. With V trimmed by 6 bases and J by 2 bases, 5 bases remained unmatched. The CDR3 spans 16 residues. CDR3 amino acids: CASRFGLAGDTDTQYF. The CDR3, as DNA: TGTGCCAGCAGGTTCGGACTAGCGGGGGACACAGATACGCAGTATTTT.

This clone was counted a single time. The chain links TRBV6-1 to TRBJ1-1; D is uncertain. Trimming removed 5 bases from V and 11 bases from J, with 18 bases in between. The V gene's germline CDR1 is MNHNS and CDR2 SASEGT. The CDR3 runs to 13 residues. The CDR3 nucleotides are TGTGCCAGCAGTCAAGAGGTCCCTCCTGGGGCTTTCTTT. Its translation: CASSQEVPPGAFF.

The chain recombines TRBV15 with TRBJ2-3; D gene uncertain. The CDR3 runs to 14 residues. The V and J ends lost 0 bases and 3 bases respectively, with 7 bases between them. Germline CDR1 is LNHNV and CDR2 is YYDKDF (reference sequence). DNA of the CDR3: TGTGCCACCAGCAGAGAACCGACGACAGATACGCAGTATTTT. This encodes CATSREPTTDTQYF.

The CDR3 DNA follows: TGCAGTGCCCAGGGTGGTTCACCCCTCCACTTT. Translation: CSAQGGSPLHF. The chain employs TRBV20-1 and TRBJ1-6, with D possibly TRBD1 on 5 matching bases. This CDR3 comprises 11 residues. Germline V gene data show CDR1 as DFQATT and CDR2 as SNEGSKA (reference sequence). V was pared by 6 bases and J by 9 bases, with 9 bases between.

The J gene is TRBJ2-1, the V gene TRBV5-1, with D perhaps being TRBD1 or TRBD2 (5 bases each). Looked up from germline, CDR1 is SGHRS and CDR2 is YFSETQ. With 4 bases removed from V and 8 bases from J, the gap between germline ends came to 10 bases. The CDR3 spans 12 residues. CDR3 nucleotide sequence: TGCGCCAGCAGCCCGGGGCGGGATGAGCAGTTCTTC. Its translation: CASSPGRDEQFF.

The chain combines TRBV11-3 with TRBJ1-1; the D is unclear. CDR3 length: 13 residues. Trimming took 2 bases from V and 1 from J, leaving 5 bases between them. Germline values: CDR1 SGHNT, CDR2 YENEEA. DNA for the CDR3: TGTGCCAGCAGCTTATATGAGAACACTGAAGCTTTCTTT. Translating it yields CASSLYENTEAFF.

The chain is built from TRBV29-1 and TRBJ2-2; D is uncertain. This CDR3 has 12 amino acids. Deletions cut 4 bases from V and 5 bases from J, with 8 bases between. Germline assignment: CDR1 SQVTM and CDR2 ANQGSEA. This CDR3 reads CSVVRTTGELFF. CDR3 coding DNA: TGCAGCGTTGTTAGAACAACCGGGGAGCTGTTTTTT.

The rearrangement joins TRBV27 to TRBJ2-2, with 7 bases fitting TRBD1. There are 15 residues in the CDR3. Germline V CDR1 and CDR2: MNHEY, SMNVEV (reference sequence). V lost 6 bases to trimming and J lost 4 bases; unmatched junction nucleotides: 8. The CDR3 sequence: CASRGQLAGTGELFF. The CDR3 nucleotides read TGTGCCAGCAGGGGACAGTTGGCGGGCACCGGGGAGCTGTTTTTT.

V usage is TRBV5-3 and J usage is TRBJ2-7; no firm D call. TRBV5-3 is noted as an ORF with a role that remains uncertain. V was shortened by 6 bases and J by 6 bases, with 19 bases between the two germline ends. The CDR3 is made up of 14 amino acids. In DNA, the CDR3 is TGTGCCAGAACCCTCCCTGGGCCGTATGGCGAGCAGTACTTC. Residues: CARTLPGPYGEQYF.

This clone was seen only once. This chain joins TRBV28 and TRBJ1-1; D is unclear. The CDR3 totals 15 residues. From germline, CDR1 is MDHEN and CDR2 SYDVKM. The V and J ends lost 3 bases and 1 base respectively, with 12 bases between them. Here the CDR3 reads CASSLTWVGNTEAFF. In DNA, the CDR3 is TGTGCCAGCAGTTTGACTTGGGTGGGGAACACTGAAGCTTTCTTT.

This clone was detected only once. V usage is TRBV2 and J usage is TRBJ2-7; the match to TRBD1 covers 9 bases. With V trimmed by 5 bases and J by 5 bases, 16 bases remained unmatched. CDR1 and CDR2 from the germline V gene are SNHLY and FYNNEI. The CDR3 is made up of 17 amino acids. CDR3: CASSLDRGTYRAHEQYV. The CDR3 DNA follows: TGTGCCAGCAGTCTGGACAGGGGAACATATCGGGCCCACGAGCAGTACGTC.

This clone was recorded a few times. The chain combines TRBV30 with TRBJ1-2; D is ambiguous. Germline V gene lookup returns CDR1 GTSNPN and CDR2 SVGIG (reference sequence). V lost 0 bases and J 4 bases, leaving 6 bases between the germline ends. This CDR3 spans 12 amino acids. The CDR3: CAWSVGLYGYTF. CDR3 bases: TGTGCCTGGAGTGTAGGCCTCTATGGCTACACCTTC.

V usage is TRBV5-5 and J usage is TRBJ2-7; D remains ambiguous. The CDR3 runs to 12 residues. Between the trimmed V and J ends, which lost 4 bases and 4 bases, there was a span of 9 bases. The germline V gene encodes CDR1 SGHKS and CDR2 YYEKEE (reference sequence). CDR3 amino acids: CASSLWDYEQYF. Written as DNA, the CDR3 is TGTGCCAGCAGCCTCTGGGATTACGAGCAGTACTTC.

The CDR3 DNA sequence: TGCAGCGTTGAAGATCAGCCAAATCAGCCCCAGCATTTT. This codes for CSVEDQPNQPQHF. This chain connects TRBV29-1 to TRBJ1-5; D gene uncertain. CDR3 length: 13 residues. Trimming removed 0 bases from V and 4 bases from J, with 7 bases in between. Looked up from germline, CDR1 is SQVTM and CDR2 is ANQGSEA.

In the case of this clone: Additional DNA sequences in this sample encode the identical CDR3. The CDR3 here is CASSLVNYGYTF. The CDR3 bases are TGTGCCAGCAGCTTAGTAAATTATGGCTACACCTTC. The rearrangement joins TRBV7-2 to TRBJ1-2, with unresolved D. Between the trimmed V and J ends, which lost 1 base and 5 bases, there was a span of 5 bases. The CDR3 runs to 12 residues. The germline CDR1 and CDR2 sequences are SGHTA and FQGNSA.

The chain has TRBV25-1 and TRBJ2-7, with 9 positions matching TRBD1. This CDR3 has 15 amino acids. Germline values: CDR1 MGHDK, CDR2 SYGVNS. V shed 4 bases and J 3 bases; nucleotides not matched to a gene: 7. The CDR3 region has the DNA TGTGCCAGCAGTGGAGAGGGGACAGGGTTCTACGAGCAGTACTTC. Translated, it gives CASSGEGTGFYEQYF.

The chain joins TRBV28 to TRBJ2-7, with no clear D. V lost 4 bases and J lost 5, with 21 bases in between. Germline values: CDR1 MDHEN, CDR2 SYDVKM. The CDR3 runs 16 residues. CDR3 coding DNA: TGTGCCAGCAGTTCCCCCTCGGAACGTTCCCTCCACGAGCAGTACTTC. Translation gives CASSSPSERSLHEQYF.